This entry describes one T cell receptor beta chain. Its antigen is still unknown. These data originate in a study of cytomegalovirus exposure and HLA in healthy donors. Study-wide results and limits: Through in vitro validation, a few CMV-associated chains were shown to be specific for CMV antigens.

There are 15 residues in the CDR3. V was clipped by 1 base and J by 2 bases, with 6 bases between them. The germline CDR1 and CDR2 sequences are SGHVS and FQNEAQ. PCR employed 60 Vbeta and 13 Jbeta primers. Sequencing was performed with immunoSEQ multiplex PCR; in TCRdb, only in-frame clones are kept and a portion is missing. The top ten hold under 2% of the sample, which has 200,000 to 250,000 clones, 75% seen once. The receptor was derived from a woman under 40 in good health and CMV-seronegative. The sequenced material came from PBMCs. This chain joins TRBV7-8 and TRBJ2-6; D is unresolved. The CDR3 DNA is TGTGCCAGCAGCTTAGGGCCGCCTGGGGCCAACGTCCTGACTTTC. Amino acids: CASSLGPPGANVLTF.